This T cell receptor beta chain comes out of a study of blood T cell repertoires in COVID-19. Study details: Sites in the United States, Italy and Spain provided acute and convalescent COVID-19 samples.

Researchers sorted participants into cohorts using their self-reported clinical history. The study counted Cohort 3 donors as recovered given two negative PCRs, clearance, or symptom resolution. From germline, CDR1 is MDHEN and CDR2 SYDVKM. V lost 8 bases and J 8 bases, leaving 16 bases between the germline ends. This CDR3 has 14 amino acids. The method was immunoSEQ multiplex PCR; TCRdb's version includes in-frame clones alone and lacks a portion of them. Here the sample spans roughly 280,000 clones, 85% to 90% being singletons. The TCR originated in a woman aged 18-29 years who had recovered from COVID-19. The V gene is TRBV28, the J gene TRBJ1-6; a weak D match, TRBD1 (6 bases). The source material was PBMCs or T cells enriched from blood (not recorded which). The CDR3: CASFGTLFYSPLHF. CDR3 sequence (DNA): TGTGCCAGCTTCGGGACACTGTTCTATTCACCCCTCCACTTT.